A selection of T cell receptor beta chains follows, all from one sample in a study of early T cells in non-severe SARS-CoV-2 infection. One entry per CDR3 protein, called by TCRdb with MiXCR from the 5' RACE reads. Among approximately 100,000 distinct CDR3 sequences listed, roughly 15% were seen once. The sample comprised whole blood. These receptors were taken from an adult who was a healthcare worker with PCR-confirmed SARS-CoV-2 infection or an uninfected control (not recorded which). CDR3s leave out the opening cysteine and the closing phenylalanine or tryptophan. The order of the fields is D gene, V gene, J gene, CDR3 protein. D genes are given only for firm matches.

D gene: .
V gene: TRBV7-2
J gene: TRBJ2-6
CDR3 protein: ASSLDSLGANVLT

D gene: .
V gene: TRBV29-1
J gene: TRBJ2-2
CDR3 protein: SVRGGANTGELF

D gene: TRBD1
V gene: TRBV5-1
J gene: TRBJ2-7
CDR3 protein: VTSRDRGGEQY

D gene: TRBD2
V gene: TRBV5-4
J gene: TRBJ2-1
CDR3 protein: ASSFPGRREVDEQF

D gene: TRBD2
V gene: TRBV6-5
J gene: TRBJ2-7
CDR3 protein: ASTLTSGRRYEQY

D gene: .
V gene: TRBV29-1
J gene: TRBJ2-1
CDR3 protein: SVDGSRQNEQF

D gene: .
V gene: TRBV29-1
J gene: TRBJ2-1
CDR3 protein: SVEGPGKF

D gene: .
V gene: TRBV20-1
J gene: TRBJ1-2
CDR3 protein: SARHPRTFGYT

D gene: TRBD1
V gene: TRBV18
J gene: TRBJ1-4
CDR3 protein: ASSPPGQGGGKLF

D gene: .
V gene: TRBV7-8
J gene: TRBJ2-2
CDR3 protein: ASSWLGPIGTGELF

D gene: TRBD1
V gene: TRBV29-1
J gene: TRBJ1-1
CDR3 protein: SVTGAAIEAF

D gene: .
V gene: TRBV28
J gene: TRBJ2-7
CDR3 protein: ASSLGVVGPSYEQY